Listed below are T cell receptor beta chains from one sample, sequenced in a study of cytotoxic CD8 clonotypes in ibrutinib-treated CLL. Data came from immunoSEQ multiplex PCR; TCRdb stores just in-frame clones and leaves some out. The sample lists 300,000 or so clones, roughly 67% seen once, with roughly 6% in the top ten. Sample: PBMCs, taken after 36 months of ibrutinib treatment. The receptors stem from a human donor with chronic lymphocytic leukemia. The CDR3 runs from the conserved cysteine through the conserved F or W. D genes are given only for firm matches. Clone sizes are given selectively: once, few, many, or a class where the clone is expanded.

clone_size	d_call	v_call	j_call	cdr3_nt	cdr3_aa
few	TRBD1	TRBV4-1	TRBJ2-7	TGCGCCAGCAGCCGTTGGACAGGGAGTGCCGAGCAGTACTTC	CASSRWTGSAEQYF
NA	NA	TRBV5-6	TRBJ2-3	TGTGCCAGCAGCCAAGGGGACTCAGACACAGATACGCAGTATTTT	CASSQGDSDTDTQYF
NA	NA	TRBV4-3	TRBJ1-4	TGCGCCAGCAGCCAAGAACAGGATTTAGGAAAACTGTTTTTT	CASSQEQDLGKLFF
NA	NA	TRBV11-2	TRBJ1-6	TGTGCCAGCAGCTTAGTCCGGTCACCCCTCCACTTT	CASSLVRSPLHF
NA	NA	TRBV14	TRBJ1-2	TGTGCCAGCAGCCAAACTCTTGGCAGGCCCTCCTATGGCTACACCTTC	CASSQTLGRPSYGYTF
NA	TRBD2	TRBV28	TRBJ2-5	TGTGCCAGCAGCCCCTCGACTAGCGGGGGGGGAACCCAGTACTTC	CASSPSTSGGGTQYF
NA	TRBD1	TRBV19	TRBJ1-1	TGTGCCAGTAGCACAGGGGGCGCGGCTTTCTTT	CASSTGGAAFF
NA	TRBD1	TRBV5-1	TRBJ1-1	TGCGCCAGCAGCTTGGACAGGGGGCTCCGAATGAACACTGAAGCTTTCTTT	CASSLDRGLRMNTEAFF
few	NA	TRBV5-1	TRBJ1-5	TGCGCCAGCAGCACAGGCCCCAGGGGCGCTTATAGCAATCAGCCCCAGCATTTT	CASSTGPRGAYSNQPQHF
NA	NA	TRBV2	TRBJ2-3	TGTGCCAGCAACACTGGTGGGGCTAATACAGATACGCAGTATTTT	CASNTGGANTDTQYF
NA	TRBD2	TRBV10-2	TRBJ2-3	TGCGCCAGCAGAGAGCGGGAGGGCACAGATACGCAGTATTTT	CASREREGTDTQYF
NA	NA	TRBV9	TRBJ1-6	TGTGCCAGCAGCGTAGGGGGTTCACCCCTCCACTTT	CASSVGGSPLHF
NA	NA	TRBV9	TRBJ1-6	TGTGCCAGCAGCGTTGAGGGGTCTCCCTCTTCTCCCCTCCACTTT	CASSVEGSPSSPLHF
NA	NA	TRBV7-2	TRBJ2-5	TGTGCCAGCAGCTCTCCGAGAAATTATGCGACCCAGTACTTC	CASSSPRNYATQYF
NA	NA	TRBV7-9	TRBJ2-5	TGTGCCAGCAGCTTAGCCCTCCGTGTCCAAGAGACCCAGTACTTC	CASSLALRVQETQYF
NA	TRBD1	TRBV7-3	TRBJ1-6	TGTGCCAGCAGCTTATCGGGACAGGGAGCTTCACCCCTCCACTTT	CASSLSGQGASPLHF
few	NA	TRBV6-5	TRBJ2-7	TGTGCCAGCAGTCAAGTTCCGGGCCTCGGGTGGGAGCAGTACTTC	CASSQVPGLGWEQYF
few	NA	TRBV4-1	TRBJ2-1	TGCGCCAGCAGCCAAGCGGGGTGGGCCTACAATGAGCAGTTCTTC	CASSQAGWAYNEQFF
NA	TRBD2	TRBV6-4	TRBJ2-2	TGTGCCAGCAGTGAGTCGGGACTAGGAAACACCGGGGAGCTGTTTTTT	CASSESGLGNTGELFF
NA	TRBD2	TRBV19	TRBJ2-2	TGTGCCAGTAGTATAAGTGGACTAGCGGGGGGCCGTTACGGGGAGCTGTTTTTT	CASSISGLAGGRYGELFF
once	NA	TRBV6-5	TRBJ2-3	TGTGCCAGCAGTTACCGCAGGGCATCCAACACAGATACGCAGTATTTT	CASSYRRASNTDTQYF
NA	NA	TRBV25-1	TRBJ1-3	TGTGCCAGCAGTGAATTGACAGTCTCTGGAAACACCATATATTTT	CASSELTVSGNTIYF
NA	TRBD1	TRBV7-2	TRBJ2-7	TGTGCCAGCAGCTTGGGTACAGGGGTCACCTACGAGCAGTACTTC	CASSLGTGVTYEQYF
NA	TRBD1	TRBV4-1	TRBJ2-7	TGCGCCAGCAGCCAATACAGGGGTGCCCGGACCTACGAGCAGTACTTC	CASSQYRGARTYEQYF
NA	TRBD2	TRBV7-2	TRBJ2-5	TGTGCCAGCAGCTCCCAAACGGGACTAGCGGGAATAACGGAGACCCAGTACTTC	CASSSQTGLAGITETQYF
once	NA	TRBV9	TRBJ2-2	TGTGCCAGCAGCCCAGAGGGACGTGAATGGACCGGGGAGCTGTTTTTT	CASSPEGREWTGELFF
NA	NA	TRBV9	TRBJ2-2	TGTGCCAGCAGCGTAAGCCCGGGGGCCGGGGAGCTGTTTTTT	CASSVSPGAGELFF
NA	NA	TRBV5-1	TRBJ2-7	TGCGCCAGCAGCTTTCTCCAACCGGGACGCAGGATTACTAACAGGCAGTACTTC	CASSFLQPGRRITNRQYF
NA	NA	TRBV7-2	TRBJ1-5	TGTGCCAGCAGCCGAGGCGGCGGTGAGGCTCATCAGCCCCAGCATTTT	CASSRGGGEAHQPQHF
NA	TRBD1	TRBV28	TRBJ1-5	TGTGCCAGCAGACCACTCGCAGGGACAGCGAATCAGCCCCAGCATTTT	CASRPLAGTANQPQHF
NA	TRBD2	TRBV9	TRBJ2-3	TGTGCCAGCAGCGTAGGAAGCGGGAAAAGCACAGATACGCAGTATTTT	CASSVGSGKSTDTQYF
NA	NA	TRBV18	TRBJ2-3	TGTGCCAGCTCACCACTCGGCGGCACAGATACGCAGTATTTT	CASSPLGGTDTQYF
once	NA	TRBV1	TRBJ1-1	TGCACCAGCAGCCTAAGAACCCCTACAACAAACACTGAAGCTTTCTTT	CTSSLRTPTTNTEAFF